The 29 T cell receptor beta chains presented below share a single source sample, sequenced in a study of cytomegalovirus exposure and HLA in healthy donors. The PCR ran on 60 Vbeta and 13 Jbeta primers. Profiling relied on immunoSEQ multiplex PCR, and the TCRdb table lists in-frame clones only, not all of them. The data contain about 120,000 clones, roughly 75% of them singletons. Sequenced: PBMCs. All receptors derive from a woman in her forties or fifties in good health and CMV-seronegative.

This clone came up a few times. The chain employs TRBV15 and TRBJ2-5, with no clear D. Trimming took off 0 bases at V and 0 bases at J, with 8 bases between the two ends. CDR1 and CDR2 (germline): LNHNV, YYDKDF (reference sequence). This CDR3 contains 15 residues. The CDR3 loop reads CATSREPGNQETQYF. DNA of the CDR3: TGTGCCACCAGCAGAGAGCCGGGTAACCAAGAGACCCAGTACTTC. The full variable domain, with the rest looked up from reference TRBV15 and TRBJ2-5, is DAMVIQNPRYQVTQFGKPVTLSCSQTLNHNVMYWYQQKSSQAPKLLFHYYDKDFNNEADTPDNFQSRRPNTSFCFLDIRSPGLGDTAMYLCATSREPGNQETQYFGPGTRLLVL.

This clone occurred once. The chain uses TRBV7-9 and TRBJ1-5; perhaps TRBD1 as D (6 bases). Trimming stripped 6 bases from V and 7 bases from J, with 19 bases between. The CDR3 is made up of 15 amino acids. Germline assignment: CDR1 SEHNR and CDR2 FQNEAQ (reference sequence). The CDR3 DNA reads TGTGCCAGCAGTTCTGCGGACAGATCCAGCCAGCCCCAGCATTTT. Amino acid sequence: CASSSADRSSQPQHF.

This chain links TRBV13 with TRBJ1-5, with D perhaps matching TRBD1 (6 bases). The CDR3 has 14 residues. The V gene lost 2 bases and the J gene lost 6 bases, with 11 bases spanning the gap. Germline lookup yields CDR1 PRHDT and CDR2 FYEKMQ (reference sequence). CDR3 bases: TGTGCCAGCAGCTTAAGGGGGGGGAGTCAGCCCCAGCATTTT. This sequence encodes CASSLRGGSQPQHF. The full variable domain, completed using reference TRBV13 and TRBJ1-5, is AAGVIQSPRHLIKEKRETATLKCYPIPRHDTVYWYQQGPGQDPQFLISFYEKMQSDKGSIPDRFSAQQFSDYHSELNMSSLELGDSALYFCASSLRGGSQPQHFGDGTRLSIL.

The genes are TRBV7-8 and TRBJ2-5; D possibly corresponds to TRBD1 (6 bases). The J call may be in error: the DNA end matches TRBJ2-7 better. The CDR3 totals 15 residues. The germline V gene has CDR1 SGHVS and CDR2 FQNEAQ. CDR3 coding DNA: TGTGCCAGCAGCTCAGTCCAGACAGGTTCCTACGAGCAGTACTTC. This sequence encodes CASSSVQTGSYEQYF.

This clone appeared a single time. The chain is built from TRBV28 and TRBJ2-2, with a possible D match to TRBD1 (5 bases). The CDR3 spans 13 residues. V was shortened by 6 bases and J by 7 bases, with 12 bases between the two germline ends. Germline V gene sequence: CDR1 MDHEN, CDR2 SYDVKM. The chain's CDR3 is CASSRQGGGELFF. The CDR3 DNA follows: TGTGCCAGCAGCCGCCAGGGCGGCGGGGAGCTGTTTTTT.

The DNA of the CDR3 is TGTGCCAGCAGTTTATTTTCGTGGCGGGAGATTAGCACAGATACGCAGTATTTT. Its translation: CASSLFSWREISTDTQYF. The rearrangement joins TRBV27 to TRBJ2-3; 7 bases map to TRBD2. CDR3 size: 18 residues. The V gene's germline CDR1 is MNHEY and CDR2 SMNVEV (reference sequence). The trim removed 1 base at V and 0 bases at J, leaving 10 bases unmatched.

On this clone: The junction differs from germline at one of its ends, possibly a read error. The CDR3 protein is CSSSFLDGQGGANVLTF. CDR3 coding DNA: TGTTCCAGCAGCTTCTTAGACGGACAGGGGGGGGCCAACGTCCTGACTTTC. The J gene is TRBJ2-6, the V gene TRBV7-9; 9 bases agree with TRBD1. Germline V gene data show CDR1 as SEHNR and CDR2 as FQNEAQ (reference sequence). The CDR3 has 17 amino acids.

The CDR3 DNA follows: TGTGCCACGGAAGGGGGAGGGCAGGAGGAGCAGAAGTTCTTC. It specifies CATEGGGQEEQKFF. The chain joins TRBV2 to TRBJ2-1; D possibly corresponds to TRBD2 (7 bases). There are 14 residues in the CDR3. In germline, CDR1 is SNHLY, CDR2 FYNNEI. V dropped 10 bases and J dropped 14 bases, with 27 bases sitting between them.

The J gene is TRBJ2-7, the V gene TRBV6-6, with 9 positions matching TRBD2. Germline trimming cut 6 bases from V and 3 bases from J; bases unmatched to any gene: 6. This CDR3 contains 14 residues. Germline V CDR1 and CDR2: MNHNY, SVGAGI (reference sequence). CDR3 amino acids: CASRLAGVLYEQYF. The CDR3 bases are TGTGCCAGCAGATTAGCGGGAGTACTCTACGAGCAGTACTTC.

V usage is TRBV27 and J usage is TRBJ2-1; a weak D match, TRBD2 (7 bases). The CDR3 is 16 amino acids. Trimming left V 5 bases short and J 3 bases short, with 17 bases between. From germline, CDR1 is MNHEY and CDR2 SMNVEV (reference sequence). The CDR3 protein is CASSPAGAGLYNEQFF. CDR3 DNA sequence: TGTGCCAGCAGTCCCGCGGGGGCGGGACTCTACAATGAGCAGTTCTTC.

This clone was seen a single time. The chain joins TRBV30 to TRBJ2-7; 9 bases line up with TRBD1. The J segment lost 4 bases and the V segment lost 3 bases, leaving 7 bases of the junction unmatched. The CDR3 loop spans 14 amino acids. CDR1 and CDR2 (germline): GTSNPN, SVGIG (reference sequence). CDR3 loop: CAWSPDRGYYEQYF. The CDR3 DNA reads TGTGCCTGGAGCCCGGACAGGGGTTATTACGAGCAGTACTTC.

As concerns this clone: The germline gene is not matched at one end of the junction; a read error may be the cause. The identical CDR3 is also encoded by other nucleotide sequences in the sample. The chain employs TRBV11-2 and TRBJ2-1; TRBD2 aligns across 13 bases. This CDR3 comprises 16 residues. Germline V CDR1 and CDR2: SGHAT, FQNNGV. The CDR3 here is CASSPRTSGSSYEQFF. The CDR3 DNA reads TGTGCCAGCAGTCCAAGGACTAGCGGGAGTTCTTATGAACAGTTCTTC.

This clone has just one count. V usage is TRBV4-1 and J usage is TRBJ1-1, with D perhaps matching TRBD1 (6 bases). V lost 2 bases and J lost 6, with 22 bases in between. The CDR3 covers 17 residues. Germline loops: CDR1 MGHRA, CDR2 YSYEKL. The CDR3 spells CASSQRGRAGTPAEAFF. CDR3 DNA: TGCGCCAGCAGCCAACGGGGACGTGCCGGGACACCCGCTGAAGCTTTCTTT.

The rearrangement uses TRBV18 and TRBJ2-5; D gene uncertain. CDR1 is KGHSH and CDR2 is LQKENI in the germline V gene. The CDR3 spans 14 residues. V was pared by 2 bases and J by 5 bases, with 12 bases between. CDR3 protein: CASSPATGGETQYF. CDR3 bases: TGTGCCAGCTCACCAGCGACGGGTGGTGAGACCCAGTACTTC.

The rearrangement links TRBV4-2 to TRBJ2-6; TRBD2 might be the D (6 bases). The CDR3 runs to 17 residues. CDR1 is LGHNA, CDR2 YNFKEQ, per germline. The V end lost 3 bases, the J end lost 1 base, and 13 bases lay between the germline ends. In DNA, the CDR3 is TGTGCCAGCAGCCAGGGGGACGGGGGTTCTGGGGCCAACGTCCTGACTTTC. This codes for CASSQGDGGSGANVLTF.

V and J are TRBV13 and TRBJ2-2; 7 bases fit TRBD1. J lost 2 bases, V lost 5 bases, and 8 bases had no gene match. In germline, CDR1 is PRHDT, CDR2 FYEKMQ (reference sequence). This CDR3 is built from 16 residues. CDR3 residues: CASSTSGTANTGELFF. CDR3 bases: TGTGCCAGCAGCACTTCCGGGACAGCTAACACCGGGGAGCTGTTTTTT.

This rearrangement joins TRBV25-1 to TRBJ2-1, with a possible D match to TRBD2 (6 bases). V lost 5 bases and J lost 5, with 19 bases in between. The CDR3 spans 16 residues. In germline, CDR1 is MGHDK, CDR2 SYGVNS. CDR3 protein: CASSLRLGGTNNEQFF. DNA of the CDR3: TGTGCCAGCAGTCTGCGACTTGGCGGGACCAACAATGAGCAGTTCTTC.

This clone was recorded a few times. V gene TRBV6-6 combines with J gene TRBJ1-1; D is unresolved. The V end was cut by 7 bases, the J end by 7 bases, with 16 bases between. Per germline, CDR1 MNHNY and CDR2 SVGAGI (reference sequence). The CDR3 is 13 residues long. CDR3 amino acids: CASIQLRESEAFF. The CDR3 DNA sequence: TGTGCCAGCATTCAACTCCGCGAAAGTGAAGCTTTCTTT.

V and J are TRBV5-1 and TRBJ2-3; no reliable D call. CDR3 length equals 14 residues. Germline lookup yields CDR1 SGHRS and CDR2 YFSETQ. Trimming cost V 8 bases and J 0 bases, with 13 bases left between them. The chain's CDR3 is CASQAVTSTDTQYF. For the CDR3, the DNA is TGCGCCAGTCAGGCAGTAACTAGCACAGATACGCAGTATTTT.

The chain employs TRBV7-3 and TRBJ2-2; 7 bases line up with TRBD2. The trim removed 0 bases at V and 3 bases at J, leaving 4 bases unmatched. The CDR3 consists of 16 residues. Per the germline V gene, CDR1 is SGHTA and CDR2 is FQGTGA. The CDR3 bases are TGTGCCAGCAGCTTAACGAGTGGGGGGGACACCGGGGAGCTGTTTTTT. Its protein is CASSLTSGGDTGELFF.

This chain links TRBV30 with TRBJ2-1; D call uncertain. Trimming pared 3 bases from V and 0 bases from J, leaving 15 bases between. Germline CDR1 is GTSNPN and CDR2 is SVGIG (reference sequence). The CDR3 runs to 16 residues. The CDR3 loop is CAWSPRRQRSYNEQFF. CDR3 bases: TGTGCCTGGAGCCCCCGAAGGCAGCGCTCCTACAATGAGCAGTTCTTC.

V is TRBV28 and J is TRBJ2-1, with TRBD2 identical over 9 bases. Germline CDR1 and CDR2: MDHEN and SYDVKM. V lost 3 bases, J lost 2 bases, and 5 bases stayed unmatched. CDR3 length: 16 residues. The CDR3 DNA sequence: TGTGCCAGCAGTTTCTCGGCTAGCGGGACCTACAATGAGCAGTTCTTC. Amino acids: CASSFSASGTYNEQFF.

This clone turned up a few times. This chain connects TRBV19 to TRBJ1-3; D gene ambiguous. The V gene's germline CDR1 is LNHDA and CDR2 SQIVND (reference sequence). The V and J ends lost 5 bases and 0 bases respectively, with 8 bases between them. This CDR3 has 14 amino acids. As DNA, the CDR3 is TGTGCCAGTAGTGCCACTTACTCTGGAAACACCATATATTTT. Its protein product is CASSATYSGNTIYF.

The chain uses TRBV4-3 and TRBJ2-3; 8 bases fit TRBD2. The V gene's germline CDR1 is LGHNA and CDR2 YSLEER. This CDR3 has 17 residues. V gave up 0 bases and J gave up 3 bases; unmatched junction bases: 8. DNA for the CDR3: TGCGCCAGCAGCCAAGACCAAGCGGGAGTGGTTACAGATACGCAGTATTTT. Its translation: CASSQDQAGVVTDTQYF.

The sample holds a few counts of this clone. V is TRBV9 and J is TRBJ2-7; 8 bases fit TRBD1. Trimming at V came to 0 bases and at J to 1 base, leaving 3 bases not matched to a gene. Germline CDR1 and CDR2: SGDLS and YYNGEE. The CDR3 is 15 residues long. CDR3 sequence reads: CASSVGQGASYEQYF. The CDR3 nucleotides read TGTGCCAGCAGCGTAGGGCAGGGGGCTTCCTACGAGCAGTACTTC.

The rearrangement links TRBV27 to TRBJ1-4; possible D gene TRBD1, 5 bases. V was clipped by 3 bases and J by 1 base, with 6 bases between them. The CDR3 is 14 residues long. Germline V CDR1 and CDR2: MNHEY, SMNVEV (reference sequence). CDR3: CASSLGGTNEKLFF. The CDR3 DNA sequence: TGTGCCAGCAGTTTGGGGGGAACTAATGAAAAACTGTTTTTT.

The J gene is TRBJ2-3, the V gene TRBV5-1, with 10 bases matching TRBD2. The CDR3 length is 15 residues. Germline CDR1 SGHRS, CDR2 YFSETQ. J was trimmed by 6 bases and V by 8 bases; bases with no gene match: 12. In DNA, the CDR3 is TGCGCCAGTAGGACACTAGCGGGGCCAACGGATACGCAGTATTTT. Translated, it gives CASRTLAGPTDTQYF.

V gene TRBV19 combines with J gene TRBJ1-4; D gene unclear. With 0 bases removed from V and 12 bases from J, the gap between germline ends came to 11 bases. CDR1 is LNHDA, CDR2 SQIVND, per germline (reference sequence). The CDR3 is 13 amino acids. The CDR3 coding sequence is TGTGCCAGTAGTATAGATCGTGAGTCTCAACTGTTTTTT. It translates to CASSIDRESQLFF.

The chain employs TRBV27 and TRBJ2-1, with D uncertain. Germline CDR1 reads MNHEY; CDR2 reads SMNVEV (reference sequence). The V end lost 7 bases, the J end lost 0 bases, and 10 bases lay between the germline ends. The CDR3 extends over 14 amino acids. The chain's CDR3 is CASKRESSYNEQFF. In DNA, the CDR3 is TGTGCCAGCAAACGCGAGAGCTCCTACAATGAGCAGTTCTTC.